The 3 T cell receptor beta chains below were found in one sample sequenced in a study of cytomegalovirus exposure and HLA in healthy donors. The data were produced by immunoSEQ multiplex PCR, yet TCRdb's version contains in-frame clones alone and is incomplete. This sample has 200,000 or so clones, with almost 90% found just once. Sequencing used PBMCs. These receptors all stem from a young woman in good health and CMV-seronegative.

The rearrangement joins TRBV5-4 to TRBJ1-2; TRBD1 matches at 10 bases. Trimming removed 5 bases from V and 6 bases from J; junction bases left unmatched: 7. The CDR3 contains 14 residues. Per germline, CDR1 SGHNT and CDR2 YYREEE (reference sequence). Written as DNA, the CDR3 is TGTGCCAGCAGATCCGGGACAGGGGCAGATGGCTACACCTTC. Translating gives CASRSGTGADGYTF.

The chain links TRBV19 to TRBJ2-7; 9 nucleotides line up with TRBD1. The germline V gene encodes CDR1 LNHDA and CDR2 SQIVND (reference sequence). The CDR3 consists of 15 residues. V lost 6 bases to trimming and J lost 1 base; unmatched junction nucleotides: 7. The CDR3 reads CASSETGGRSYEQYF. DNA of the CDR3: TGTGCCAGTAGCGAGACAGGGGGTAGATCCTACGAGCAGTACTTC.

The rearrangement joins TRBV6-6 to TRBJ2-1, with TRBD1 matching over 11 bases. Germline V gene lookup returns CDR1 MNHNY and CDR2 SVGAGI (reference sequence). The CDR3 consists of 14 residues. V was clipped by 2 bases and J by 7 bases; unmatched bases: 1. In DNA, the CDR3 is TGTGCCAGCAGTTACAGGGACAGGGGGAATGAGCAGTTCTTC. It encodes CASSYRDRGNEQFF.